This T cell receptor (beta chain) was identified during a study of shared clonotypes between healthy human individuals. Study background: Per-donor plates numbered three CD4 naive, three CD4 memory, two CD8 naive and one CD8 memory.

Using immunoSEQ multiplex PCR, the repertoire was profiled, and TCRdb retains in-frame clones only, with some absent. This table has some 1.4 million clones, around 97% appearing once. Recent vaccinations or acute infections were absent in the healthy HIV-negative adult donors. Everyone who donated was a Caucasian adult who lived in Nashville, Tennessee. Trimming cost V 4 bases and J 2 bases; bases outside gene matches: 4. The CDR3 is made up of 15 amino acids. The germline V gene has CDR1 SGHVS and CDR2 FNYEAQ. To note about this clone: Its antigen is still unknown.

Findings and caveats of the study: It was only blood that was sampled, and tissue repertoires likely differ.

The sample consisted of naive CD4+ T cells sorted from blood. Regarding subset: CD45RA+ positively selected. This TCR derives from a man aged 30 to 39 in good health. The genes are TRBV7-6 and TRBJ2-3, with 9 bases fitting TRBD1. CDR3 DNA: TGTGCCAGCAGCTACGGGACAGGGTACACAGATACGCAGTATTTT. It translates to CASSYGTGYTDTQYF.